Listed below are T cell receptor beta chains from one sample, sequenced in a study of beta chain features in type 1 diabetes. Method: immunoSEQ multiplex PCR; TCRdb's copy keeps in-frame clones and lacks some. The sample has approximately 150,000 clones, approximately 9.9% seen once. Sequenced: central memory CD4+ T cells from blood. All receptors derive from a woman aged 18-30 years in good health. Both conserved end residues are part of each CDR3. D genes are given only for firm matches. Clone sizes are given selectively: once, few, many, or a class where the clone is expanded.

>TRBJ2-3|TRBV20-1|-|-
CSAGHSDTQYF
TGCAGTGCAGGACACTCAGATACGCAGTATTTT
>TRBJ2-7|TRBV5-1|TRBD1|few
CASSLGQGANEQYF
TGCGCCAGCAGCTTGGGCCAGGGGGCCAACGAGCAGTACTTC
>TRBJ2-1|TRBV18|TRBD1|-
CASSLLPGTGHYNEQFF
TGTGCCAGCTCACTTCTCCCCGGGACAGGTCACTACAATGAGCAGTTCTTC
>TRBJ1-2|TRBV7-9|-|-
CASSLDSGDYGYTF
TGTGCCAGCAGCTTAGATTCGGGGGATTATGGCTACACCTTC
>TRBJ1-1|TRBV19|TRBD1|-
CASSPRTGGNTEAFF
TGTGCCAGTAGTCCTCGGACAGGGGGCAACACTGAAGCTTTCTTT
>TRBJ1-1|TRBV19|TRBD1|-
CASTKDRDTEAFF
TGTGCCAGTACCAAGGACAGGGACACTGAAGCTTTCTTT
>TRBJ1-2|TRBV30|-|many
CASLLYGYTF
TGTGCCAGCCTCCTCTATGGCTACACCTTC
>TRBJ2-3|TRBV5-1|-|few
CASSFRDTGTDTQYF
TGCGCCAGCAGCTTCCGGGACACGGGCACAGATACGCAGTATTTT
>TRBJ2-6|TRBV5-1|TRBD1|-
CASSPDRGNVLTF
TGCGCCAGCAGCCCGGACAGGGGTAACGTCCTGACTTTC
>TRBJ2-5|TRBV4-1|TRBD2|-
CASSPLAGGQETQYF
TGCGCCAGCAGCCCCTTGGCGGGGGGGCAAGAGACCCAGTACTTC
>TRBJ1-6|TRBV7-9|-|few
CASSLVARGNSPLHF
TGTGCCAGCAGCTTAGTGGCCAGGGGTAATTCACCCCTCCACTTT
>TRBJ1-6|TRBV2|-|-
CASGQQLNSPLHF
TGTGCCAGCGGGCAGCAACTGAATTCACCCCTCCACTTT
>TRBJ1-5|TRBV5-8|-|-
CASSFRDQPQHF
TGTGCCAGCAGCTTCAGGGATCAGCCCCAGCATTTT
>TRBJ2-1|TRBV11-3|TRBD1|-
CASSLGTGSYNEQFF
TGTGCCAGCAGCCTTGGGACAGGGTCCTACAATGAGCAGTTCTTC
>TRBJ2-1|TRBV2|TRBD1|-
CASSPRQGGSYNEQFF
TGTGCCAGCAGTCCGCGACAGGGGGGCTCCTACAATGAGCAGTTCTTC
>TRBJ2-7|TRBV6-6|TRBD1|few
CASTFGQGRSYEQYF
TGTGCCAGCACCTTCGGACAGGGGAGGAGTTACGAGCAGTACTTC